The following is a T cell receptor (beta chain) sequence with its context. Sequenced by immunoSEQ multiplex PCR; TCRdb stores in-frame clones only, minus some. The sample lists about 82,000 clones; over 90% were seen once. The entry originates in a study of control samples from healthy donors and cancer patients. Germline values: CDR1 MDHEN, CDR2 SYDVKM. Trimming cost V 3 bases and J 0 bases, with 9 bases left between them. CDR3 length: 15 residues. The sequencing sample was made of blood. The TCR comes from a woman under 30 in good health. This chain uses TRBV28 with TRBJ1-3, with a possible D match to TRBD1 (5 bases). CDR3 in amino acids: CASSFFGTSGNTIYF. The CDR3 nucleotides are TGTGCCAGCAGTTTTTTTGGGACCTCTGGAAACACCATATATTTT.